A selection of T cell receptor beta chains follows, all from one sample in a study of blood T cell repertoires in COVID-19. Sequenced by immunoSEQ multiplex PCR; TCRdb stores in-frame clones only, minus some. The sample has about 380,000 clones, about 80% seen once; the top ten hold under 1.2%. Sequencing input: peripheral blood. Every receptor here comes from a human donor with acute or convalescent COVID-19. The donor label of this sample is uncertain. Both conserved end residues are part of each CDR3. A D gene is named only where the DNA matches it firmly. Clone size is given for some rows only: seen once, a few or many times, or a class if the clone is expanded.

D gene	clone size	V gene	J gene	CDR3 length	CDR3 DNA	CDR3 protein
TRBD1	few	TRBV5-1	TRBJ1-2	16	TGCGCCAGCAGCGTGGGGACAGTGACCTCTAACTATGGCTACACCTTC	CASSVGTVTSNYGYTF
-	-	TRBV5-1	TRBJ1-1	15	TGCGCCAGCAGCCACGATACTACCATGAACACTGAAGCTTTCTTT	CASSHDTTMNTEAFF
TRBD1	-	TRBV29-1	TRBJ2-7	14	TGCAGCGTCTCGGCGGGACAGGGAGTATACGAGCAGTACTTC	CSVSAGQGVYEQYF
TRBD1	-	TRBV19	TRBJ1-6	14	TGTGCCAGTAGTAAACAGGGGCTTGGGACACCCCTCCACTTT	CASSKQGLGTPLHF
TRBD1	few	TRBV7-9	TRBJ2-7	13	TGTGCCAGCGCGGGACAGGTGTCCTACGAGCAGTACTTC	CASAGQVSYEQYF
-	-	TRBV6-1	TRBJ1-2	15	TGTGCCAGCAGTGAAGCGGAAGGGGCCTTTTATGGCTACACCTTC	CASSEAEGAFYGYTF
TRBD1	-	TRBV29-1	TRBJ2-1	13	TGCAGCGTTGACCACAGGGGTAGAGATGAGCAGTTCTTC	CSVDHRGRDEQFF
TRBD1	-	TRBV7-9	TRBJ1-5	14	TGTGCCAGCAGCTTAGGGGACAGGAATCAGCCCCAGCATTTT	CASSLGDRNQPQHF
-	-	TRBV2	TRBJ2-5	11	TGTGCCAGCAGCCCAGAAGAGACCCAGTACTTC	CASSPEETQYF
-	-	TRBV28	TRBJ1-5	15	TGTGCCAGCAGAACCATCACAGGGCTGGGTCAGCCCCAGCATTTT	CASRTITGLGQPQHF
TRBD2	-	TRBV5-1	TRBJ2-5	16	TGCGCCAGCAGCTTTGGGACTAGCGGGAGCGGGTGGACCCAGTACTTC	CASSFGTSGSGWTQYF
TRBD1	-	TRBV5-1	TRBJ1-2	17	TGCGCCAGCACCCTTGGTACAGGGGGCGCCCCCTTCGGCGGCTACACCTTC	CASTLGTGGAPFGGYTF
TRBD2	-	TRBV30	TRBJ2-7	16	TGTGCCTGGAGCCGGGGACTAGCGGGAGGTTACTACGAGCAGTACTTC	CAWSRGLAGGYYEQYF
TRBD1	-	TRBV11-2	TRBJ2-7	16	TGTGCCAGCAGCTTAGCCCCGGGACAGGCCTCCTACGAGCAGTACTTC	CASSLAPGQASYEQYF